Included here is one T cell receptor (beta chain) sequence, with context. As yet, its antigen is unknown. The data stem from a study of shared clonotypes between healthy human individuals. Background on the study: Three plates each covered CD4 naive and memory; CD8 naive two, CD8 memory one. Study results and caveats: Only a few donors were included, so the genetic and exposure-history diversity represented was limited. Sampling was confined to blood; repertoires within tissues likely differ. Across subsets, estimated richness was generally greater for naive than for memory populations.

Here immunoSEQ multiplex PCR was the method, and the copy in TCRdb shows in-frame clones only, minus some. The sample has 850,000 to 1,200,000 clones; about 75% are singletons. This CDR3 has 16 amino acids. V gave up 3 bases and J gave up 3 bases, with 14 bases separating them. Looked up from germline, CDR1 is SEHNR and CDR2 is FQNEAQ (reference sequence). The clonotype comes from a man younger than 35 in good health. The rearrangement uses TRBV7-9 and TRBJ2-2; D is tentatively TRBD1 or TRBD2 (6 bases each). The sequencing input was memory CD4+ T cells sorted from blood. Subset of the sample: CD45RA-negative fraction. The CDR3 DNA sequence: TGTGCCAGCAGCTTCTTTGGGGGGCAGGACACCGGGGAGCTGTTTTTT. Amino acid sequence: CASSFFGGQDTGELFF. The full variable domain, in which reference TRBV7-9 and TRBJ2-2 provide the parts outside the CDR3, is DTGVSQNPRHKITKRGQNVTFRCDPISEHNRLYWYRQTLGQGPEFLTYFQNEAQLEKSRLLSDRFSAERPKGSFSTLEIQRTEQGDSAMYLCASSFFGGQDTGELFFGEGSRLTVL.